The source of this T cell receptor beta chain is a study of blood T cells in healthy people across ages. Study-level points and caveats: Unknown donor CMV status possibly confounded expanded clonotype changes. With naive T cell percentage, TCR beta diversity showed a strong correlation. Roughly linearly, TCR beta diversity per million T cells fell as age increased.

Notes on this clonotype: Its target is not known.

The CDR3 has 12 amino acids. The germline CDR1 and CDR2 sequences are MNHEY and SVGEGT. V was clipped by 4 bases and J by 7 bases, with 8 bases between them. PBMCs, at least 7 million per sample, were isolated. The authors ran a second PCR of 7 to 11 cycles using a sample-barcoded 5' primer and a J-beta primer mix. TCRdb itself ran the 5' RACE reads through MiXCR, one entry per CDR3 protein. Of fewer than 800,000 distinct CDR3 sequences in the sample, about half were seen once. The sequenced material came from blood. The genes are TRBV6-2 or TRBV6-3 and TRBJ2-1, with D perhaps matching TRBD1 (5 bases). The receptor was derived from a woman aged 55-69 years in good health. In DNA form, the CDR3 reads TGTGCCAGCAGTTCCAGGGTGAATGAGCAGTTCTTC. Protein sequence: CASSSRVNEQFF.